The 9 T cell receptor beta chains reported below all come from one sample, sequenced in a study of blood T cells in healthy people across ages. A second PCR, run for roughly 7 to 12 cycles, used a sample-barcoded 5' primer plus a J-beta primer mix. TCRdb recomputed calls from the 5' RACE reads with MiXCR, one row per CDR3 protein. The table records around 800,000 distinct CDR3 sequences, around 45% of them present only once. Sequenced: blood. All receptors derive from a man aged 55 to 70 in good health.

This clonotype has at least ten counts. This chain connects TRBV7-9 to TRBJ2-3; 7 bases match TRBD1. Germline V lookup: CDR1 SEHNR, CDR2 FQNEAQ (reference sequence). The CDR3 extends over 15 amino acids. The V segment lost 4 bases and the J segment 2 bases; nucleotides outside the gene matches: 6. CDR3 nucleotide sequence: TGTGCCAGCAGCTACGGGACAGACGACACAGATACGCAGTATTTT. Protein product: CASSYGTDDTDTQYF.

The V call is TRBV3-1, the J call TRBJ1-2; D is possibly TRBD1 (5 bases). The CDR3 runs to 16 residues. In germline, CDR1 is LGHDT, CDR2 YNNKEL (reference sequence). V was trimmed by 1 base and J by 1 base, leaving 13 bases between them. The CDR3 here is CASSQGYGGYNYGYTF. The CDR3 bases are TGTGCCAGCAGCCAAGGATACGGGGGGTATAACTATGGCTACACCTTC. Full variable domain (remainder filled in from reference TRBV3-1 and TRBJ1-2): DTAVSQTPKYLVTQMGNDKSIKCEQNLGHDTMYWYKQDSKKFLKIMFSYNNKELIINETVPNRFSPKSPDKAHLNLHINSLELGDSAVYFCASSQGYGGYNYGYTFGSGTRLTVV.

This clonotype was counted once. The rearrangement joins TRBV7-8 to TRBJ1-5; D perhaps matches TRBD1 (5 bases). V was pared by 5 bases and J by 7 bases, with 15 bases between. CDR3 length: 14 residues. Germline CDR1 SGHVS, CDR2 FQNEAQ. The CDR3 sequence is CASSTEGSRQPQHF. The CDR3 bases are TGTGCCAGCAGCACTGAGGGGTCCAGGCAGCCCCAGCATTTT.

This chain links TRBV5-5 with TRBJ2-1; no firm D call. V was pared by 3 bases and J by 3 bases, with 10 bases between. This CDR3 has 14 amino acids. Germline-derived CDR1 and CDR2 are SGHKS and YYEKEE (reference sequence). Here the CDR3 DNA reads TGTGCCAGCAGCTCCGGTGGCCGCTACAATGAGCAGTTCTTC. As protein: CASSSGGRYNEQFF.

This clonotype was detected only a few times. The chain couples TRBV28 to TRBJ1-6; D is possibly TRBD1 (6 bases). CDR3 size: 14 residues. Trimming removed 2 bases from V and 7 bases from J, with 9 bases in between. In germline, CDR1 is MDHEN, CDR2 SYDVKM. DNA for the CDR3: TGTGCCAGCAGTTTAGGACAGTTGAATTCACCCCTCCACTTT. Residues: CASSLGQLNSPLHF.

The genes are TRBV20-1 and TRBJ1-3; 7 bases fit TRBD1. V lost 3 bases to trimming and J lost 3 bases; unmatched junction nucleotides: 8. CDR3 length: 15 amino acids. CDR1 and CDR2 from the germline V gene are DFQATT and SNEGSKA (reference sequence). The CDR3 coding sequence is TGCAGTGCTAGTGGGACAGCCAGAGGTGGAAACACCATATATTTT. Protein: CSASGTARGGNTIYF.

A word on this clonotype: One end of the junction is discordant with germline, which a read error may explain. The chain carries TRBV7-9 and TRBJ1-5, with D maybe TRBD1 (6 bases). CDR1 and CDR2 (germline): SEHNR, FQNEAQ (reference sequence). This CDR3 contains 15 residues. The DNA for the CDR3 is TGTGCCAGCAGCCAAGGGGGGAATAGCAACCAGCCCCAGCATTTT. Translated: CASSQGGNSNQPQHF.

This clonotype was seen just once. The rearrangement links TRBV20-1 to TRBJ1-4; 11 bases align to TRBD1. Germline V CDR1 and CDR2: DFQATT, SNEGSKA (reference sequence). V shed 2 bases and J 8 bases; nucleotides not matched to a gene: 7. The CDR3 extends over 15 amino acids. CDR3 DNA sequence: TGCAGTGCTAGAAGATGGACAGGGGGCGAGGAAAAACTGTTTTTT. It yields the protein CSARRWTGGEEKLFF.

The V and J genes are TRBV25-1 and TRBJ1-2; TRBD1 agrees at 11 bases. CDR1 and CDR2 (germline): MGHDK, SYGVNS. The CDR3 covers 17 residues. Germline trimming cut 5 bases from V and 5 bases from J; bases unmatched to any gene: 13. In DNA, the CDR3 is TGTGCCAGCAGTCCCGGGACAGGGGGATTCGGGGGTTATGGCTACACCTTC. Translated, it gives CASSPGTGGFGGYGYTF.